The 22 T cell receptor beta chains below all came from one sample that was sequenced in a study of blood T cells in healthy people across ages. Primed by a sample-barcoded 5' primer and a J-beta primer mix, a second PCR proceeded for about 6 to 12 cycles. TCRdb re-analysed the 5' RACE reads in MiXCR, keeping a single row per CDR3 protein. The data contain about 570,000 distinct CDR3 sequences, about 25% of them singletons. Sequencing used blood. Source of these receptors: a woman aged 70 to 79 in good health.

The V call is TRBV29-1, the J call TRBJ2-5, with 8 bases fitting TRBD2. V was clipped by 7 bases and J by 4 bases; unmatched bases: 8. This CDR3 has 13 amino acids. The germline gives CDR1 SQVTM, CDR2 ANQGSEA. Written as DNA, the CDR3 is TGCAGCGCGCACGGGGGGGCCAGAGAGACCCAGTACTTC. It translates to CSAHGGARETQYF.

A single count supports this clonotype. The V call is TRBV15, the J call TRBJ2-2, with a weak D call TRBD1 (6 bases). Germline V CDR1 and CDR2: LNHNV, YYDKDF (reference sequence). Trimming cost V 0 bases and J 1 base, with 9 bases left between them. There are 16 residues in the CDR3. In nucleotides, the CDR3 is TGTGCCACCAGCAGAGATGTGGGACAGAACACCGGGGAGCTGTTTTTT. Translated: CATSRDVGQNTGELFF.

The table lists this clonotype with many counts. The chain employs TRBV4-1 and TRBJ1-6; 9 bases are shared with TRBD1. The length of the CDR3 is 17 residues. V lost 1 base to trimming and J lost 9 bases; unmatched junction nucleotides: 10. CDR1 MGHRA and CDR2 YSYEKL come from the germline V gene. The CDR3 coding sequence is TGCGCCAGCAGCCAAGCCCTCCGGGACAGGGCAATTTCACCCCTCCACTTT. It translates to CASSQALRDRAISPLHF.

This clonotype came up a few times. The chain couples TRBV20-1 to TRBJ2-7, with 8 bases matching TRBD2. The V and J ends lost 2 bases and 2 bases, in that order; junction bases with no gene match: 8. Germline CDR1 and CDR2: DFQATT and SNEGSKA (reference sequence). The CDR3 runs 15 residues. Here the CDR3 DNA reads TGCAGTGCTAGACCTGCCGGGGGACTAGCCTACGAGCAGTACTTC. This sequence encodes CSARPAGGLAYEQYF.

The sample holds one count of this clonotype. The junction does not match germline at one end; this may be a read error. This sequence joins TRBV29-1 and TRBJ1-3; D unresolved. The CDR3 is made up of 13 amino acids. Per germline, CDR1 SQVTM and CDR2 ANQGSEA. The DNA of the CDR3 is TGCAGCGTTCGTACATCCTCTGGAGACACCATATATTTT. Amino acids: CSVRTSSGDTIYF. The entire variable domain, with the rest obtained from reference TRBV29-1 and TRBJ1-3, is as follows: SAVISQKPSRDICQRGTSLTIQCQVDSQVTMMFWYRQQPGQSLTLIATANQGSEATYESGFVIDKFPISRPNLTFSTLTVSNMSPEDSSIYLCSVRTSSGDTIYFGEGSWLTVV.

In this sample, this clonotype turned up a few times. This chain joins TRBV4-3 and TRBJ1-3, with a weak D call TRBD1 (6 bases). The germline V gene has CDR1 LGHNA and CDR2 YSLEER. V was clipped by 4 bases and J by 1 base, with 11 bases between them. The CDR3 totals 15 residues. CDR3 sequence reads: CASSPRTGSGNTIYF. CDR3 in DNA: TGCGCCAGCAGCCCTCGCACAGGGTCTGGAAACACCATATATTTT.

J is TRBJ2-5 and V is TRBV6-5, with D tentatively TRBD2 (6 bases). Germline CDR1 MNHEY, CDR2 SVGAGI. The CDR3 spans 15 residues. Trimming pared 6 bases from V and 2 bases from J, leaving 16 bases between. The CDR3 DNA sequence: TGTGCCAGCAGCCCGGGAGCGACTCAACAAGAGACCCAGTACTTC. It is translated as CASSPGATQQETQYF.

This chain uses TRBV12-3 or TRBV12-4 with TRBJ1-5; TRBD1 matches 10 bases. V lost 7 bases to trimming and J lost 1 base; unmatched junction nucleotides: 10. CDR3 length equals 17 residues. The DNA of the CDR3 is TGTGCCAGCACCTTGCAGACAGGGGGCCGGAGCAATCAGCCCCAGCATTTT. Amino acid sequence: CASTLQTGGRSNQPQHF.

This clonotype occurred a few times. The rearrangement uses TRBV7-2 and TRBJ2-6, with 9 bases matching TRBD1. Per the germline V gene, CDR1 is SGHTA and CDR2 is FQGNSA. V shed 1 base and J 0 bases; nucleotides not matched to a gene: 4. The CDR3 consists of 18 residues. CDR3 region: CASSLVGTGLSGANVLTF. The CDR3 DNA reads TGTGCCAGCAGCTTAGTTGGGACAGGGCTCTCTGGGGCCAACGTCCTGACTTTC. Based on the CDR3 plus reference TRBV7-2 and TRBJ2-6, the full variable domain is GAGVSQSPSNKVTEKGKDVELRCDPISGHTALYWYRQSLGQGLEFLIYFQGNSAPDKSGLPSDRFSAERTGGSVSTLTIQRTQQEDSAVYLCASSLVGTGLSGANVLTFGAGSRLTVL.

The chain uses TRBV27 and TRBJ2-7, with 10 bases that match TRBD1. The CDR3 contains 17 residues. In germline, CDR1 is MNHEY, CDR2 SMNVEV (reference sequence). Trimming removed 2 bases from V and 3 bases from J; junction bases left unmatched: 10. The CDR3 loop reads CASSLQRQGATIYEQYF. The CDR3 coding sequence is TGTGCCAGCAGTTTACAGAGACAGGGGGCGACAATCTACGAGCAGTACTTC.

This clonotype appeared a few times. V is TRBV5-5 and J is TRBJ1-5; 7 bases are a match to TRBD1. Germline values: CDR1 SGHKS, CDR2 YYEKEE (reference sequence). This CDR3 has 16 residues. The J segment lost 4 bases and the V segment lost 3 bases, leaving 10 bases of the junction unmatched. The CDR3 coding sequence is TGTGCCAGCAGCTACAACGCCCGACAGGGTAATCAGCCCCAGCATTTT. This encodes CASSYNARQGNQPQHF.

The chain employs TRBV6-5 and TRBJ1-2; 9 bases are shared with TRBD1. The V gene's germline CDR1 is MNHEY and CDR2 SVGAGI. The CDR3 is 15 residues long. The ends lost 5 bases at V and 4 bases at J; junction bases unmatched: 8. CDR3 protein: CASSLTGGLTYGYTF. The DNA of the CDR3 is TGTGCCAGCAGTCTCACAGGGGGCCTCACCTATGGCTACACCTTC.

This chain joins TRBV29-1 and TRBJ2-3, with 9 bases lining up with TRBD2. Trimming cost V 3 bases and J 10 bases; bases outside gene matches: 8. The CDR3 is 13 amino acids. Germline V gives CDR1 SQVTM, CDR2 ANQGSEA. This CDR3 is CSVDLRGGRPQYF. CDR3 in DNA: TGCAGCGTTGATTTGCGGGGGGGCCGCCCGCAGTATTTT.

V and J are TRBV12-3 or TRBV12-4 and TRBJ1-1, with D tentatively TRBD1 (6 bases). The CDR3 has 14 residues. Between the trimmed V and J ends, which lost 5 bases and 2 bases, there was a span of 12 bases. The CDR3 here is CASSLQGYNTEAFF. The DNA of the CDR3 is TGTGCCAGCAGTCTTCAGGGGTACAACACTGAAGCTTTCTTT.

J is TRBJ1-1 and V is TRBV29-1, with 10 bases that match TRBD1. The CDR3 runs to 12 residues. In germline, CDR1 is SQVTM, CDR2 ANQGSEA. V shed 3 bases, J shed 8 bases, and the junction held 3 bases outside the gene matches. This chain's CDR3 is CSVDKGQGEAFF. CDR3 bases: TGCAGCGTTGATAAGGGACAGGGGGAAGCTTTCTTT.

V and J are TRBV20-1 and TRBJ2-1; D unclear. The J call may not be correct, given that the DNA end is closer to TRBJ2-7. The length of the CDR3 is 11 residues. In germline, CDR1 is DFQATT, CDR2 SNEGSKA (reference sequence). The CDR3 DNA reads TGCAGTGCAACCCTTTTAGGCGAGCAGTACTTC. It encodes CSATLLGEQYF.

This clonotype was detected only a few times. The chain combines TRBV29-1 with TRBJ2-5, with 11 bases fitting TRBD2. Germline CDR1 reads SQVTM; CDR2 reads ANQGSEA. Germline trimming cut 7 bases from V and 5 bases from J; bases unmatched to any gene: 6. The CDR3 loop spans 13 amino acids. This CDR3 reads CSGASGGLETQYF. CDR3 in DNA: TGCAGCGGAGCTAGCGGGGGGTTGGAGACCCAGTACTTC.

This chain joins TRBV28 and TRBJ2-5; 10 bases are shared with TRBD2. V lost 5 bases and J lost 1; bases outside the gene matches: 7. The CDR3 runs to 16 residues. In germline, CDR1 is MDHEN, CDR2 SYDVKM. The CDR3 bases are TGTGCCAGCAGTCTTAATAGCGGGGGGACCCAAGAGACCCAGTACTTC. This codes for CASSLNSGGTQETQYF.

CDR3 protein: CATSKAGPDTEAFF. In nucleotides, the CDR3 is TGTGCCACCAGCAAGGCAGGGCCCGACACTGAAGCTTTCTTT. This chain connects TRBV15 to TRBJ1-1; D might be TRBD1 (5 bases). CDR1 is LNHNV and CDR2 is YYDKDF in the germline V gene (reference sequence). The CDR3 spans 14 residues. V lost 4 bases to trimming and J lost 3 bases, with 12 bases between them. Using reference TRBV15 and TRBJ1-1 for the parts outside the CDR3, the full variable domain is DAMVIQNPRYQVTQFGKPVTLSCSQTLNHNVMYWYQQKSSQAPKLLFHYYDKDFNNEADTPDNFQSRRPNTSFCFLDIRSPGLGDTAMYLCATSKAGPDTEAFFGQGTRLTVV.

In its sample, this clonotype was seen once. The chain employs TRBV6-6 and TRBJ1-4; a possible D gene is TRBD1 (5 bases). The CDR3 runs to 13 residues. Between the trimmed V and J ends, which lost 5 bases and 3 bases, there was a span of 7 bases. Germline V CDR1 and CDR2: MNHNY, SVGAGI (reference sequence). The CDR3: CASSTGANEKLFF. For the CDR3, the DNA is TGTGCCAGCAGTACGGGGGCTAATGAAAAACTGTTTTTT.

The chain carries TRBV9 and TRBJ2-5; the match to TRBD2 covers 7 bases. The germline gives CDR1 SGDLS, CDR2 YYNGEE. CDR3 length: 18 residues. The V gene end was trimmed by 0 bases and the J gene end by 1 base; junction bases not matched to a gene: 12. CDR3 residues: CASSVGTLGGGIQETQYF. Written as DNA, the CDR3 is TGTGCCAGCAGCGTAGGGACCCTTGGGGGGGGGATCCAAGAGACCCAGTACTTC.

This clonotype was observed a few times. V is TRBV3-1 and J is TRBJ2-1, with TRBD2 matching over 10 bases. The CDR3 length is 16 residues. The J segment lost 1 base and the V segment lost 4 bases, leaving 4 bases of the junction unmatched. CDR1 and CDR2 from the germline V gene are LGHDT and YNNKEL (reference sequence). The CDR3 here is CASSPWTSGSYNEQFF. As DNA, the CDR3 is TGTGCCAGCAGCCCGTGGACTAGCGGTTCCTACAATGAGCAGTTCTTC.